This paragraph reports one T cell receptor (beta chain). This clone was observed a few times. Its antigen target is currently unknown. Per-base quality was not reported, and no clone a single base away is much larger than it. TCRbeta CDR3 regions were amplified from genomic DNA using the immunoSEQ Assay, a bias-controlled multiplex PCR. Processing in the source paper ran as follows. Nucleated cell counts per sample were estimated from amplification of reference gene primers within the assay. To quantify the absolute abundance of each unique TCRbeta CDR3 rearrangement, sequence reads were collapsed and filtered. For each sample, productive Simpson clonality was calculated as the square root of Simpson's diversity index across productive rearrangements. This is the immuneACCESS table as TCRdb keeps it, with only in-frame sequences that have V and J called. A part of the clones is gone; compared with another copy, unresolved V genes explain less than half, and the rest is unexplained. Clonal size and the V and J genes are those of that table, whereas D and trimming came from the DNA. Across this sample there are roughly 260,000 clones, with about nine tenths seen only once. The ten largest clones represent around 10% of the sample.

Cut back by 10 bases and 4 bases, the V and J ends lie 16 bases apart. CDR3 length: 13 amino acids, cysteine to phenylalanine. Only the CDR3 DNA stays, 39 bases, in frame from base 1. CDR1 and CDR2 are drawn from the germline V gene: MNHEY, SVGAGI. The sample belongs to a study of blood T cell repertoires in COVID-19 (dated by TCRdb to about 2020). Some background on the complete study: Samples from collaborators originated in the United States, Italy and Spain and spanned both the acute and convalescent phases of COVID-19. The samples were drawn from two sources: the first 160 participants of the ongoing ImmuneRACE study, and approximately 1,300 subjects contributed by 6 global collaborators. The prospective study material was composed of cDNA or gDNA derived from T cells, B-cell-depleted T cells, or PBMCs. Sample metadata almost always included a de-identified subject ID, COVID-19 status, age in years and sex. HLA class I and class II types, where available, came from metadata supplied by the sample provider rather than from assay-based typing. The repertoires were made available in a free public database intended to serve as a resource for research on the immune response to SARS-CoV-2. Deeply sampled blood TCRbeta repertoires from subjects exposed to, actively infected with, or recovered from COVID-19 were included in the dataset. Study-wide findings and limitations: Clinical and demographic metadata were provided uncurated, with the amount varying by source and participant.

Samples from volunteer blood donors who had recovered from COVID-19 were contributed by a second Seattle source. The collaborating institutions used their own protocols to collect whole blood in K2EDTA tubes. Collaborator samples were shipped for TCRbeta analysis as frozen whole blood, isolated PBMCs, or DNA extracted from either sample type. The source is a man in his forties or fifties who had recovered from COVID-19. This sequence uses TRBV6-5 and TRBJ1-2; TRBD1 is possibly the D segment (5 matching bases). Material for sequencing was peripheral blood. In nucleotides, the sequence is TGTGCCACCTACGACAGCGTCCTCTATGGCTACACCTTC. This encodes CATYDSVLYGYTF.